The TCR beta chain described here comes from a study of beta chain features in type 1 diabetes. The study's findings and limits: There was a moderate but significant shortening of TCRB CDR3s in all four CD4+ subsets of Type 1 diabetes patients.

As regards this clone: What it binds is not known.

Germline-derived CDR1 and CDR2 are MNHEY and SVGAGI. The V gene lost 2 bases and the J gene lost 3 bases, with 10 bases spanning the gap. The CDR3 runs to 14 residues. Every isolated RNA sample was fully reverse transcribed, so sequencing captured expressed TCRB transcripts. Measured with immunoSEQ multiplex PCR; TCRdb has only the in-frame clones, and not every one. The table records around 70,000 clones, approximately 47% of them present only once. The TCR comes from a man aged 25-40 years with type 1 diabetes. The chain is built from TRBV6-5 and TRBJ1-2; no definite D call. Sequenced sample: central memory CD4+ T cells from blood. For the CDR3, the DNA is TGTGCCAGCAGTTACCAGTTAAGTGACTATGGCTACACCTTC. Translated, it gives CASSYQLSDYGYTF.